This TCR beta chain was retrieved from a study of T-cell memory formation after mild COVID-19. MiXCR, applied by TCRdb to the 5' RACE reads, yields one record per CDR3 protein. Here the sample spans hundreds of thousands of distinct CDR3 sequences, 8% to 10% being singletons. This clonotype was picked up one time. Its antigen is still unknown. Whole-study findings and limits: Of the contracting clones, CD4+ ones lay mainly in CM and EM, and CD8+ ones in EMRA.

This CDR3 has 11 residues. Germline V gene sequence: CDR1 SGHDT, CDR2 YYEEEE. Deletions cut 3 bases from V and 5 bases from J, with 6 bases between. The sample taken for sequencing was PBMCs or a T cell subset sorted from them (not recorded which). The source of this sequence is a man between 18 and 35 years old who had mild COVID-19 (a few samples of this study predate the infection). Cell type and time point are not known. The gene calls are TRBV5-6 and TRBJ2-7; possible D gene TRBD2, 5 bases. This chain's CDR3 is CASSSGDEQYF. CDR3 in DNA: TGTGCCAGCAGCTCCGGGGACGAGCAGTACTTC.